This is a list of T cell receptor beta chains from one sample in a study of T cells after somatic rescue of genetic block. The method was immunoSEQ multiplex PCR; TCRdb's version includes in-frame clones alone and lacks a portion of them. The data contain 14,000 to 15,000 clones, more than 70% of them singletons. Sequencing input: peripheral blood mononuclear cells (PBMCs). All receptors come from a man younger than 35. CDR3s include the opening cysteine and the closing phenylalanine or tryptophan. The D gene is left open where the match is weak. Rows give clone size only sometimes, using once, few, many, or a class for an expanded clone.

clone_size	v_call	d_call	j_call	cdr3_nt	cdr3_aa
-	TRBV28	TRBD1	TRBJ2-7	TGTGCCAGCAGTCCACCTCCGGGACAGGGTCCTCTCTACGAGCAGTACTTC	CASSPPPGQGPLYEQYF
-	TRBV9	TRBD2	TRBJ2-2	TGTGCCAGCAGCGCACCCATAGCGGGAGGCACCGGGGAGCTGTTTTTT	CASSAPIAGGTGELFF
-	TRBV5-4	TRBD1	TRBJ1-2	TGTGCCAGCAGGACAGGGTTCTATGGCTACACCTTC	CASRTGFYGYTF
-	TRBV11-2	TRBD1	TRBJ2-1	TGTGCCAGCAGCTTCCGGACAGGGGAAAACAATGAGCAGTTCTTC	CASSFRTGENNEQFF
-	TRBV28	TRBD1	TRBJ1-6	TGTGCCAGCAGTTTACCCGGGGGACAGGGAGATAATTCACCCCTCCACTTT	CASSLPGGQGDNSPLHF
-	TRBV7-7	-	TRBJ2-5	TGTGCCAGCAGCTCTCTTAGAGCAGGGAATGGAGAGACCCAGTACTTC	CASSSLRAGNGETQYF
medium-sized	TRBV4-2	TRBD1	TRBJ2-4	TGTGCCAGCAGCCAAGATTCAGGGGGAAGAGCCAAAAACATTCAGTACTTC	CASSQDSGGRAKNIQYF
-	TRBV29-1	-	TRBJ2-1	TGCAGCGTACGGGACTCCCCCTACAATGAGCAGTTCTTC	CSVRDSPYNEQFF
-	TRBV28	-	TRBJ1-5	TGTGCCAGCAGTCGGCACCTCTTAGGGGGACAGCCCCAGCATTTT	CASSRHLLGGQPQHF
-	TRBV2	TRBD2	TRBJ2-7	TGTGCCAGCAGCCCAGGGCTAGCGGGAGCAAACTACGAGCAGTACTTC	CASSPGLAGANYEQYF
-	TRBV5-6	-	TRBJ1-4	TGTGCCAGCAGCTTGGTAGGGGGGATGACAGTCAATGAAAAACTGTTTTTT	CASSLVGGMTVNEKLFF
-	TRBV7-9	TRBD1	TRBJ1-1	TGTGCCAGCAGCCTACGGACAGGGCCGAACACTGAAGCTTTCTTT	CASSLRTGPNTEAFF
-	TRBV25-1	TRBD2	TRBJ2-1	TGTGCCAGCAGTGTGGGGGGACTAGCGGGGAACAATGAGCAGTTCTTC	CASSVGGLAGNNEQFF
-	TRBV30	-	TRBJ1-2	TGTGCCTGGACCAGTAGGCAGAGCATTCCATTCCTTGACTATGGCTACACCTTC	CAWTSRQSIPFLDYGYTF